One and the same sample provided the 6 T cell receptor beta chains below, sequenced in a study of cytomegalovirus exposure and HLA in healthy donors. PCR primers comprised 60 Vbeta and 13 Jbeta primers. The assay was immunoSEQ multiplex PCR, and TCRdb's table has in-frame clones only and misses some. The sample consists of about 190,000 clones, just under 75% of them appearing once. The specimen was PBMCs. The receptors stem from a woman aged 25 to 39 in good health and CMV-seropositive.

The genes are TRBV9 and TRBJ2-1; D is unclear. The V end was cut by 2 bases, the J end by 0 bases, with 6 bases between. CDR1 and CDR2 from the germline V gene are SGDLS and YYNGEE. The length of the CDR3 is 14 residues. This chain's CDR3 is CASSVRSSYNEQFF. The CDR3 region has the DNA TGTGCCAGCAGCGTGCGGTCCTCCTACAATGAGCAGTTCTTC.

This rearrangement joins TRBV15 to TRBJ2-5; 7 bases map to TRBD2. V lost 1 base to trimming and J lost 11 bases; unmatched junction nucleotides: 4. This CDR3 has 12 residues. Germline V gives CDR1 LNHNV, CDR2 YYDKDF (reference sequence). The CDR3, as DNA: TGTGCCACCAGCAGAGGAGGGAGGGAGCAGTACTTC. Translated, it gives CATSRGGREQYF.

The CDR3 loop reads CASSPSGSDNEQFF. The CDR3 DNA follows: TGTGCCAGCAGCCCGAGCGGGAGCGACAATGAGCAGTTCTTC. The J gene is TRBJ2-1, the V gene TRBV11-2; 8 bases are shared with TRBD2. This CDR3 is built from 14 residues. The junction had 5 bases not matched to a gene; V was cut back by 5 bases and J by 5 bases. The germline CDR1 and CDR2 sequences are SGHAT and FQNNGV.

This clone was counted a few times. The chain links TRBV18 to TRBJ2-7; 9 bases agree with TRBD2. Germline CDR1 is KGHSH and CDR2 is LQKENI. After removal of 3 bases from V and 6 bases from J, the junction contained 6 bases not matched to a gene. This CDR3 spans 14 amino acids. CDR3 region: CASSPAGGPCEQYF. The CDR3 coding sequence is TGTGCCAGCTCACCGGCGGGAGGGCCGTGCGAGCAGTACTTC.

The DNA of the CDR3 is TGTGCCAGTAGGGTGATACAGGGGAGAAATCAGCCCCAGCATTTT. This codes for CASRVIQGRNQPQHF. This sequence joins TRBV19 and TRBJ1-5, with TRBD1 identical over 7 bases. Trimming cost V 6 bases and J 4 bases; bases outside gene matches: 9. CDR1 LNHDA and CDR2 SQIVND come from the germline V gene (reference sequence). The CDR3 contains 15 residues.

The chain links TRBV11-2 to TRBJ2-5; 9 bases are a match to TRBD1. Germline values: CDR1 SGHAT, CDR2 FQNNGV. The CDR3 extends over 14 amino acids. J lost 5 bases, V lost 4 bases, and 5 bases had no gene match. CDR3: CASSSGDRVETQYF. The DNA for the CDR3 is TGTGCCAGCAGCTCTGGGGACAGGGTGGAGACCCAGTACTTC.